The present entry profiles one T cell receptor (beta chain) with its context. Only a few counts were recorded for this clone. There is no known antigen for this receptor. No clone much larger than this one lies a single base away; base qualities are absent. Sequencing of TCRB CDR3 was done on genomic DNA with the immunoSEQ assay. Per the source publication's procedure: Published virus-specific TCRB sequences were compared with patient CD8+ clones larger than 1%, and only a few matches were found. The analyses included only productive TCRB rearrangements. Defining a clone by its unique TCRB CDR3 sequence, the study calculated clonality as a productive clonality index derived from Shannon entropy. Repertoire overlap between two samples was calculated from the template counts of each clone relative to total templates per sample. V-gene usage from TCRB sequencing and V-gene usage measured by flow cytometry were correlated (Spearman r of about 0.61). TCRdb stores this immuneACCESS table with in-frame sequences only. Part of the clones is absent; in the studies checked, under half of the shortfall reflects unresolved V genes, and no reason is known for the rest. The V and J calls and clone size are taken from that table; D and trimming were inferred from the DNA. A total of 10,000 or so clones appear in this sample, approximately 86% of them only once. The top ten clones comprise about 8.1% of the sample.

The CDR3 numbers 15 residues from cysteine through phenylalanine. Of all the DNA, just the CDR3 is kept, 45 bases in frame from base 1. The germline V end is reduced by 5 bases and the J end by 5 bases; junction bases left unmatched: 9. For CDR1 and CDR2, the germline V gene (reference sequence) lists SGHNT and YYREEE. The data originate from a study of somatic mutations in cytotoxic T cells in rheumatoid arthritis (TCRdb year 2017). Study-level background: Patient peripheral blood (less than 32 ml EDTA) was drawn right after diagnosis and before any treatment started. To characterize clonality, the study used TCRB deep sequencing while asking whether somatic mutations are carried by expanded CD8+ T-cell clones in newly diagnosed, untreated rheumatoid arthritis. Median age was essentially the same in the patient group and the control group. TCRB deep sequencing was performed for roughly 66 rheumatoid arthritis patients and around 20 healthy controls. Some V beta antibody-stained T-cell populations were flow-sorted on a FACSAria II or Sony SH800 at nearly 100% purity, and sorted V beta1+ cells also underwent TCRB sequencing.

Positive magnetic bead selection on an AutoMACS was used to isolate CD4+ and CD8+ cells, with flow cytometry used to check purity. Clonal expansions were first screened by flow cytometry with a TCR V beta antibody panel, then characterized by TCRB deep sequencing of sorted CD8+ fractions. Ficoll-Paque PLUS density gradient separation was used to isolate peripheral blood mononuclear cells. DNA was extracted from CD4-enriched, CD8-enriched or PBMC samples with Nucleospin Tissue or Tissue XS kits and quantified with a Qubit 2.0 fluorometer. What the authors observed across the whole study: The expanded CD8+ clones had unknown antigen targets, and not appearing in virus-specific databases did not rule out that they were virus-specific. The slight underrepresentation of TRBV07 in patients was not corrected for multiple comparisons. Several identical CD8+ TCRB sequences were found in both blood and synovial fluid, and in about an eighth of the 65 patients the largest CD8+ clone exceeded 20% of CD8+ cells. In patients, CD8+ clonality rose with age (Spearman r ≈ 0.49), which was not the case in healthy controls. There was no significant difference in CD8+ T-cell clonality between rheumatoid arthritis patients and age-matched healthy controls.

Sequences were obtained from CD8+ T cells sorted from blood. The chain employs TRBV5-4 and TRBJ2-7; 11 central nucleotides agree with TRBD1. The source of this sequence is an adult with rheumatoid arthritis. The CDR3 reads as follows: CASRYTGQGVNEQYF. The nucleotide sequence is TGTGCCAGCAGATATACGGGACAGGGGGTCAACGAGCAGTACTTC.